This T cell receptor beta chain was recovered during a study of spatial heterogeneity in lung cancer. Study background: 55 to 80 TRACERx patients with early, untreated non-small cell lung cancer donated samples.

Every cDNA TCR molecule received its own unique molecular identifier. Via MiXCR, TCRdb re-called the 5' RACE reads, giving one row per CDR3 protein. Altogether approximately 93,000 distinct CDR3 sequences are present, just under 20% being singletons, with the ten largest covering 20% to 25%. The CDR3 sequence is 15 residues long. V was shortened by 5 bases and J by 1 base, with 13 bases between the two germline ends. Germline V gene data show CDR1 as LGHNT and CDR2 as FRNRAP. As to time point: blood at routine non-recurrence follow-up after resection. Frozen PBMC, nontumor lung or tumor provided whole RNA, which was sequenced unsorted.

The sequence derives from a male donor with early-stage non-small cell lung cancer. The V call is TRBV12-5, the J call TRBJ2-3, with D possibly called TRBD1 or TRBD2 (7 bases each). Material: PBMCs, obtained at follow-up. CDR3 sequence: CASGQGGPGTDTQYF. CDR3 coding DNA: TGTGCTAGTGGTCAGGGGGGGCCCGGCACAGATACGCAGTATTTT. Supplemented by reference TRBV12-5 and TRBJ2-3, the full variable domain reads DARVTQTPRHKVTEMGQEVTMRCQPILGHNTVFWYRQTMMQGLELLAYFRNRAPLDDSGMPKDRFSAEMPDATLATLKIQPSEPRDSAVYFCASGQGGPGTDTQYFGPGTRLTVL.